These 14 T cell receptor beta chains were all obtained from the same sample, sequenced in a study of blood T cells in healthy people across ages. The authors ran a second PCR of about 6 to 11 cycles using a sample-barcoded 5' primer and a J-beta primer mix. TCRdb re-called the 5' RACE reads through MiXCR, storing one row per CDR3 protein. The top ten clones hold 3.6% of a sample with over 600,000 distinct CDR3 sequences, around 21% of them seen once. The sequenced sample was blood. These receptors all stem from a man between 65 and 85 years old in good health.

This clonotype was detected ten times or more. The chain has TRBV29-1 and TRBJ2-1; D gene ambiguous. This CDR3 is built from 9 residues. The V end was cut by 5 bases, the J end by 14 bases, with 10 bases between. In germline, CDR1 is SQVTM, CDR2 ANQGSEA. The CDR3 DNA is TGCAGCGTTAACCGCCCGGAGTTCTTC. Protein sequence: CSVNRPEFF.

This clonotype was observed a handful of times. The chain is built from TRBV7-6 and TRBJ2-3; the match to TRBD2 covers 11 bases. The germline V gene encodes CDR1 SGHVS and CDR2 FNYEAQ. The CDR3 spans 19 residues. V dropped 1 base and J dropped 2; count of bases not matched to a gene: 11. In DNA form, the CDR3 reads TGTGCCAGCAGCTTAGGACTAGCGGGATCCACTCGTCACACAGATACGCAGTATTTT. Its translation is CASSLGLAGSTRHTDTQYF.

The rearrangement links TRBV24-1 to TRBJ2-2, with D tentatively TRBD1 (5 bases). The V and J ends lost 9 bases and 4 bases respectively, with 17 bases between them. The CDR3 is made up of 15 amino acids. The germline CDR1 and CDR2 sequences are KGHDR and SFDVKD. For the CDR3, the DNA is TGTGCCACCGCAGAAAATCCAGGGTTCACCGGGGAGCTGTTTTTT. Translation gives CATAENPGFTGELFF.

This clonotype has a single count. Germline is not matched at one junction end, which may reflect a read error. CDR3 sequence: CSALQDNEELFF. CDR3 in DNA: TGCAGTGCCCTACAGGATAATGAAGAACTGTTTTTT. The V gene is TRBV20-1, the J gene TRBJ1-4, with D tentatively TRBD1 (5 bases). This CDR3 spans 12 amino acids. From germline, CDR1 is DFQATT and CDR2 SNEGSKA (reference sequence).

This clonotype has just a few counts. The rearrangement joins TRBV5-6 to TRBJ2-3, with TRBD1 matching 7 bases. There are 13 residues in the CDR3. V lost 5 bases to trimming and J lost 9 bases; unmatched junction nucleotides: 9. The germline V gene has CDR1 SGHDT and CDR2 YYEEEE. CDR3 in DNA: TGTGCCAGCAGACGGGACAGTCCGTCGACGCAGTATTTT. Translated, it gives CASRRDSPSTQYF.

The chain combines TRBV20-1 with TRBJ2-4; 8 bases match TRBD2. V shed 6 bases, J shed 1 base, and the junction held 8 bases outside the gene matches. Per germline, CDR1 DFQATT and CDR2 SNEGSKA (reference sequence). CDR3 length: 15 amino acids. The CDR3, as DNA: TGCAGTGCCCGAAGCGGGAGCATGGCCAAAAACATTCAGTACTTC. It yields the protein CSARSGSMAKNIQYF.

The rearrangement joins TRBV3-1 to TRBJ2-7; 8 bases map to TRBD2. From germline, CDR1 is LGHDT and CDR2 YNNKEL (reference sequence). V lost 1 base to trimming and J lost 6 bases; unmatched junction nucleotides: 5. This CDR3 has 14 residues. CDR3 nucleotides: TGTGCCAGCAGCCAAGGGGGACTAGTAGCCGAGCAGTACTTC. Its translation: CASSQGGLVAEQYF.

This clonotype was seen more than once but under ten times. The chain combines TRBV7-2 with TRBJ2-6; D possibly corresponds to TRBD1 (6 bases). Germline values: CDR1 SGHTA, CDR2 FQGNSA. Trimming cost V 2 bases and J 2 bases, with 7 bases left between them. This CDR3 has 15 residues. In DNA form, the CDR3 reads TGTGCCAGCAGCTTAAACAGGGCTGGGGCCAACGTCCTGACTTTC. It yields the protein CASSLNRAGANVLTF.

The chain employs TRBV2 and TRBJ2-1, with D tentatively TRBD2 (5 bases). The closer fit of TRBJ2-7 to the DNA end suggests the J call may be wrong. Germline CDR1 SNHLY, CDR2 FYNNEI. The CDR3 loop spans 16 amino acids. CDR3 amino acids: CASSDEVVARAYEQYF. The CDR3 DNA reads as TGTGCCAGCAGTGACGAGGTAGTAGCGCGAGCCTACGAGCAGTACTTC.

In the case of this clonotype: The junction does not match germline at one end; this may be a read error. The chain joins TRBV24-1 to TRBJ2-5; 9 positions match TRBD1. The DNA end lines up better with TRBJ2-1; the J call may be wrong. Germline V gene data show CDR1 as KGHDR and CDR2 as SFDVKD. The CDR3 is 17 amino acids. The CDR3 DNA reads TGTGCCGCCAGTCTAGGCCGTGGGACAGGGTTGTTGGATGAGCAGTTCTTC. Protein: CAASLGRGTGLLDEQFF.

The chain has TRBV20-1 and TRBJ2-3; 7 bases map to TRBD1. The CDR3 length is 13 residues. Germline CDR1 reads DFQATT; CDR2 reads SNEGSKA (reference sequence). The V segment lost 5 bases and the J segment 0 bases; nucleotides outside the gene matches: 2. The CDR3 DNA reads TGCAGTGCTCGGGACAGTAGCACAGATACGCAGTATTTT. This gives the protein CSARDSSTDTQYF.

The gene calls are TRBV25-1 and TRBJ2-5; a weak D match, TRBD2 (5 bases). With 5 bases removed from V and 5 bases from J, the gap between germline ends came to 9 bases. Germline loops: CDR1 MGHDK, CDR2 SYGVNS. CDR3 length: 12 amino acids. The DNA of the CDR3 is TGTGCCAGCAGTAGAGGGAGTGAGACCCAGTACTTC. Translated, it gives CASSRGSETQYF.

The gene calls are TRBV20-1 and TRBJ2-5; D is unclear. V lost 2 bases and J 5 bases, leaving 9 bases between the germline ends. Germline V gives CDR1 DFQATT, CDR2 SNEGSKA (reference sequence). This CDR3 is built from 12 residues. The CDR3 spells CSARLGPETQYF. In nucleotides, the CDR3 is TGCAGTGCTAGATTAGGTCCGGAGACCCAGTACTTC.

The chain couples TRBV7-2 to TRBJ1-5, with TRBD1 identical over 9 bases. CDR3 length: 17 residues. Trimming removed 5 bases from V and 3 bases from J; junction bases left unmatched: 11. Germline CDR1 reads SGHTA; CDR2 reads FQGNSA. CDR3 coding DNA: TGTGCCAGCAGCGCGGGACAGGGTTATAGGAACAATCAGCCCCAGCATTTT. This translates into CASSAGQGYRNNQPQHF.